This T cell receptor (beta chain) is drawn from a study of OX40 agonist ivuxolimab in advanced cancers. The protocol was immunoSEQ multiplex PCR, while the TCRdb copy is restricted to in-frame clones and leaves out a portion. The sample includes about 62,000 clones, roughly 90% seen only once; the top ten take over 0.25%. Germline CDR1 reads SGHNT; CDR2 reads YENEEA. The V segment lost 6 bases and the J segment 2 bases; nucleotides outside the gene matches: 9. This CDR3 has 15 residues. The chain joins TRBV11-3 to TRBJ2-5, with 7 bases matching TRBD2. This receptor was taken from an adult with an advanced solid tumor such as melanoma, head and neck, liver or kidney cancer. Sample: CD4+ or CD8+ T cells sorted from blood, taken in a trial of the OX40 agonist ivuxolimab. CDR3 in DNA: TGTGCCAGCAGTCACCTAGGGACTATACAAGAGACCCAGTACTTC. Its protein is CASSHLGTIQETQYF.